Listed below are T cell receptor beta chains from one sample, sequenced in a study of T cell responses to AZD1222 COVID-19 vaccine. Generated by immunoSEQ multiplex PCR, the TCRdb table keeps only in-frame clones and is missing some. Of 100,000 or so clones listed, more than 85% are singletons. This material consisted of peripheral blood, taken 28 days after the second AZD1222 dose. The receptors derive from an adult who received the AZD1222 COVID-19 vaccine. Each CDR3 is given with its conserved first and last residue. The order of the fields is D gene, J gene, V gene, clone size, CDR3 DNA, CDR3 protein. The D gene is left open where the match is weak. For some rows the clone size is stated as once, few or many, or as a class when expanded; others skip it.

>NA|TRBJ1-5|TRBV6-2/TRBV6-3|NA
TGTGCCAGCAGTTACTCGAAGGGTAAAGGTAATAGCAATCAGCCCCAGCATTTT
CASSYSKGKGNSNQPQHF
>NA|TRBJ2-7|TRBV13|NA
TGTGCCAGCAGCGAGGGGCCGGCCTTTATCGAGCAGTACTTC
CASSEGPAFIEQYF
>NA|TRBJ1-4|TRBV28|NA
TGTGCCAGCAGTCGGCGGGAAAAACTGTTTTTT
CASSRREKLFF
>NA|TRBJ1-4|TRBV9|once
TGTGCCAGCAGCGCTAACAGGGTAGATAATGAAAAACTGTTTTTT
CASSANRVDNEKLFF
>TRBD1|TRBJ1-4|TRBV2|NA
TGTGCCAGCAGTCCACCGGGGACAGGGCCTAATGAAAAACTGTTTTTT
CASSPPGTGPNEKLFF
>NA|TRBJ1-5|TRBV4-1|medium-sized
TGCGCCAGCAGCCAACAGGGGAGCAATCAGCCCCAGCATTTT
CASSQQGSNQPQHF
>TRBD1|TRBJ2-1|TRBV7-7|NA
TGTGCCAGCAGCCCAAGGACAGGGAGCTCCTACAATGAGCAGTTCTTC
CASSPRTGSSYNEQFF
>NA|TRBJ1-1|TRBV6-6|NA
TGTGCCAGCAGTACCCCGGGAAGAGAAGCTTTCTTT
CASSTPGREAFF
>NA|TRBJ2-3|TRBV5-4|NA
TGTGCCAGCAGCTTGGCCACTAGCAGTAGCACAGATACGCAGTATTTT
CASSLATSSSTDTQYF
>NA|TRBJ1-2|TRBV11-2|NA
TGTGCCAGCAGCCCCCTCGGAGGGAGGGATCGGGGCTACACCTTC
CASSPLGGRDRGYTF
>NA|TRBJ1-5|TRBV6-5|once
TGTGCCAGCAGTACCACGGGCGATAGCAATCAGCCCCAGCATTTT
CASSTTGDSNQPQHF
>NA|TRBJ1-2|TRBV5-1|NA
TGCGCCAGCAGCTTGTCCGGGCAGAACTATGGCTACACCTTC
CASSLSGQNYGYTF
>NA|TRBJ1-5|TRBV10-3|NA
TGTGCCATCAGTGGAGGTTTCGGCAATCAGCCCCAGCATTTT
CAISGGFGNQPQHF
>TRBD1|TRBJ1-4|TRBV29-1|NA
TGCAGCGTCGTTGACAGGGTTGGGACTAATGAAAAACTGTTTTTT
CSVVDRVGTNEKLFF
>NA|TRBJ2-5|TRBV19|NA
TGTGCCAGTAATGGACTCGGGGAGACCCAGTACTTC
CASNGLGETQYF
>NA|TRBJ2-7|TRBV7-8|once
TGTGGGGCAGGAGACAGGACCCCTCTCGAGCAGTACTTC
CGAGDRTPLEQYF
>NA|TRBJ2-2|TRBV21-1|NA
TGTGCCAGCAGCCGGGGGGGCACCGGGGAGCTGTTTTTT
CASSRGGTGELFF
>NA|TRBJ1-5|TRBV30|NA
TGTGCCTGGAGTGGGGCAGGGGGCAATCAGCCCCAGCATTTT
CAWSGAGGNQPQHF
>NA|TRBJ2-5|TRBV7-3|NA
TGTGCCAGCAGCTTAACCGGGAAGGGGGTACAAGAGACCCAGTACTTC
CASSLTGKGVQETQYF
>NA|TRBJ1-2|TRBV7-2|once
TGTGCCAGCAGCCGGGACACGCCCTATGGCTACACCTTC
CASSRDTPYGYTF
>NA|TRBJ2-3|TRBV2|NA
TGTGCCAGCAGTTTAGCCAGGGAGACAGATACGCAGTATTTT
CASSLARETDTQYF
>NA|TRBJ2-5|TRBV11-3|NA
TGTGCCAGCAGCTTGTCGCGCAGGCCGGGTGGGGAGACCCAGTACTTC
CASSLSRRPGGETQYF
>TRBD2|TRBJ2-1|TRBV5-1|NA
TGCGCCAGCACCTACGGGGGGGCTCGCGTCAATGAGCAGTTCTTC
CASTYGGARVNEQFF
>NA|TRBJ1-1|TRBV5-1|NA
TGCGCCAGCAGCTTGGAATCGAACACTGAAGCTTTCTTT
CASSLESNTEAFF
>TRBD1|TRBJ2-7|TRBV19|NA
TGTGCCAGTAGTAGAGGGGGCGGCCCCTACGAGCAGTACTTC
CASSRGGGPYEQYF
>NA|TRBJ1-1|TRBV5-1|NA
TGCGCCAGCAGCTTGGCCTTGTCACGAGGCACTGAAGCTTTCTTT
CASSLALSRGTEAFF
>TRBD2|TRBJ2-1|TRBV6-2/TRBV6-3|NA
TGTGCCAGCAGTTCTGGGGAGGGGTCCTACAATGAGCAGTTCTTC
CASSSGEGSYNEQFF
>TRBD1|TRBJ1-4|TRBV5-1|NA
TGCGCCAGCAGCTCGGTTCCGGGACAGGTTAATGAAAAACTGTTTTTT
CASSSVPGQVNEKLFF
>NA|TRBJ2-7|TRBV9|once
TGTGCCAGCAGCGACCGAGAGGACGAGCAGTACTTC
CASSDREDEQYF
>TRBD2|TRBJ2-3|TRBV5-1|once
TGCGCCAGCAAGCCCTCTAGCGGGGCGGGCACAGATACGCAGTATTTT
CASKPSSGAGTDTQYF
>NA|TRBJ2-2|TRBV10-3|NA
TGTGCCATCAGTGAGAGGGTGAACACCGGGGAGCTGTTTTTT
CAISERVNTGELFF
>NA|TRBJ1-5|TRBV2|once
TGTGCCAGCAGTGAAGCGCTTCCCTACCCGAATCAGCCCCAGCATTTT
CASSEALPYPNQPQHF
>TRBD2|TRBJ2-3|TRBV5-6|NA
TGTGCCAGCAGCTTGCTAGCGGGTGATACGCAGTATTTT
CASSLLAGDTQYF
>TRBD1|TRBJ1-4|TRBV11-2|once
TGTGCCAGCAGCCAAGACAGGGGAGGGGAAAAACTGTTTTTT
CASSQDRGGEKLFF
>NA|TRBJ1-1|TRBV29-1|NA
TGCAGCGTTGAAGACGGCGCCACTGAAGCTTTCTTT
CSVEDGATEAFF
>TRBD1|TRBJ1-1|TRBV2|NA
TGTGCCAGCAGTCCCTTACAGGGGGCAGGGACTGAAGCTTTCTTT
CASSPLQGAGTEAFF
>NA|TRBJ1-5|TRBV19|NA
TGTGCCAGTATGTTCAGGGGCGATCAGCCCCAGCATTTT
CASMFRGDQPQHF
>NA|TRBJ2-4|TRBV5-1|NA
TGCGCCAGCAGCTTGGGATCGGAAAACATTCAGTACTTC
CASSLGSENIQYF
>NA|TRBJ2-6|TRBV19|NA
TGTGCCAGTAGTATCCCCCCAACTGGGGCCAACGTCCTGACTTTC
CASSIPPTGANVLTF
>TRBD1|TRBJ2-1|TRBV2|NA
TGTGCCAGCAGGGTCCCGGGACAGGGCCGGGGATACAATGAGCAGTTCTTC
CASRVPGQGRGYNEQFF
>TRBD1|TRBJ2-4|TRBV27|NA
TGTGCCAGCAGTTTATCCCCGGACAGGTTGGTTGGAAACATTCAGTACTTC
CASSLSPDRLVGNIQYF
>NA|TRBJ1-6|TRBV11-1|NA
TGTGCCAGCAGCCGACAGGTCGGGTATAATTCACCCCTCCACTTT
CASSRQVGYNSPLHF
>NA|TRBJ1-6|TRBV27|once
TGTGCCAGCAGTTTATACAACATGGGGCATTCACCCCTCCACTTT
CASSLYNMGHSPLHF
>NA|TRBJ1-2|TRBV18|NA
TGTGCCAGCTCACAAGGGGGAGGGGCTGGCTACACCTTC
CASSQGGGAGYTF
>TRBD1|TRBJ2-1|TRBV19|NA
TGTGCCAGTAGTCCCCGGGACAGGGCTCGAAATGAGCAGTTCTTC
CASSPRDRARNEQFF
>NA|TRBJ1-2|TRBV4-2|NA
TGTGCCAGCAGCCAAGATAGGACGGGGCTTGGCTACACCTTC
CASSQDRTGLGYTF